The 23 T cell receptor beta chains reported below all come from one sample, sequenced in a study of blood T cell repertoires in COVID-19. Repertoires were generated with immunoSEQ multiplex PCR, while TCRdb's copy carries only in-frame clones and drops some. Among more than 150,000 clones listed, less than 90% were seen once. Material for sequencing was peripheral blood. These receptors all come from a man younger than 30 with active or convalescent COVID-19.

Only a few counts were recorded for this clone. The gene calls are TRBV6-2 or TRBV6-3 and TRBJ2-5, with TRBD1 matching 7 bases. Trimming took 6 bases from V and 4 from J; bases not matched to a gene: 8. Germline V lookup: CDR1 MNHEY, CDR2 SVGEGT. The CDR3 length is 14 residues. DNA of the CDR3: TGTGCCAGCAGCTCCGGACAGGTAGCAGAGACCCAGTACTTC. Translated: CASSSGQVAETQYF.

The chain recombines TRBV3-1 (or the pseudogene TRBV3-2) with TRBJ1-6; no clear D. CDR3 length: 15 amino acids. Germline lookup yields CDR1 LGHDT and CDR2 YNNKEL (reference sequence). The V end was cut by 2 bases, the J end by 6 bases, with 11 bases between. The CDR3 DNA sequence: TGTGCCAGCAGCCAAACGAGAGTTTCTAATTCACCCCTCCACTTT. Its translation: CASSQTRVSNSPLHF.

This clone has only a few counts. This rearrangement joins TRBV10-1 to TRBJ2-5; 7 bases are a match to TRBD1. Per germline, CDR1 WNHNN and CDR2 SYGVQD (reference sequence). CDR3 length: 14 amino acids. The ends lost 0 bases at V and 6 bases at J; junction bases unmatched: 4. The DNA for the CDR3 is TGCGCCAGCAGTGAGTCGAAGGGGGCGAAGACCCAGTACTTC. This gives the protein CASSESKGAKTQYF.

The J gene is TRBJ2-5, the V gene TRBV27, with a possible D match to TRBD1 (5 bases). Trimming removed 8 bases at V and 0 bases at J, with 16 bases between. The CDR3 totals 15 residues. Germline CDR1 MNHEY, CDR2 SMNVEV (reference sequence). The CDR3 DNA sequence: TGTGCCAGCCACCCTTATACAGGCGACCAAGAGACCCAGTACTTC. Protein sequence: CASHPYTGDQETQYF.

The rearrangement uses TRBV4-3 and TRBJ2-3, with 7 bases lining up with TRBD2. The CDR3 length is 15 residues. CDR1 and CDR2 from the germline V gene are LGHNA and YSLEER. With V trimmed by 0 bases and J by 5 bases, 5 bases remained unmatched. CDR3: CASSQEKREVDTQYF. In DNA, the CDR3 is TGCGCCAGCAGCCAAGAGAAACGGGAGGTAGATACGCAGTATTTT.

The CDR3 region is CASSLALRDSTNYGYTF. CDR3 bases: TGTGCCAGCAGCTTAGCGCTTCGGGACAGCACTAACTATGGCTACACCTTC. The chain employs TRBV7-9 and TRBJ1-2; 7 bases fit TRBD1. This CDR3 is built from 17 residues. The germline V gene has CDR1 SEHNR and CDR2 FQNEAQ (reference sequence). Trimming at V came to 0 bases and at J to 0 bases, leaving 7 bases not matched to a gene.

In its sample, this clone was seen a few times. The chain recombines TRBV13 with TRBJ2-1; D perhaps matches TRBD1 (6 bases). This CDR3 is 14 amino acids long. Germline V gives CDR1 PRHDT, CDR2 FYEKMQ (reference sequence). The V gene lost 7 bases and the J gene lost 7 bases, with 17 bases spanning the gap. The CDR3 here is CASTQRGSLNEQFF. CDR3 nucleotide sequence: TGTGCCAGCACTCAAAGGGGGAGTCTGAATGAGCAGTTCTTC.

The CDR3 spells CASSRLGASGELFF. In DNA form, the CDR3 reads TGTGCCAGCAGCAGGCTAGGAGCGTCCGGGGAGCTGTTTTTT. This sequence joins TRBV7-9 and TRBJ2-2; D gene unclear. This CDR3 region has 14 residues. Germline-derived CDR1 and CDR2 are SEHNR and FQNEAQ (reference sequence). The germline V and J ends were trimmed by 5 bases and 6 bases, with 13 bases remaining between them.

The chain employs TRBV10-3 and TRBJ2-1; 9 bases fit TRBD1. Germline lookup yields CDR1 ENHRY and CDR2 SYGVKD. The trim removed 6 bases at V and 2 bases at J, leaving 2 bases unmatched. This CDR3 region has 14 residues. The CDR3: CAIRGQGPYNEQFF. CDR3 DNA sequence: TGTGCCATCAGGGGACAGGGTCCCTACAATGAGCAGTTCTTC.

The CDR3 DNA reads as TGTGCCACCAGTGAGGGGCCGAACACCGGGGAGCTGTTTTTT. This translates into CATSEGPNTGELFF. The chain employs TRBV24-1 and TRBJ2-2; the D gene is possibly TRBD1 (5 bases). Germline CDR1 KGHDR, CDR2 SFDVKD. V was shortened by 4 bases and J by 0 bases, with 5 bases between the two germline ends. CDR3 length: 14 residues.

The chain couples TRBV11-2 to TRBJ1-4; 7 nucleotides align to TRBD1. Germline V gene sequence: CDR1 SGHAT, CDR2 FQNNGV. The V and J ends lost 5 bases and 5 bases, in that order; junction bases with no gene match: 14. The CDR3 spans 17 residues. The DNA for the CDR3 is TGTGCCAGCAGCGGAACCCTCCGGGACAGAGGGAATGAAAAACTGTTTTTT. The encoded protein is CASSGTLRDRGNEKLFF.

The V call is TRBV28, the J call TRBJ1-2; D possibly corresponds to TRBD1 (5 bases). CDR1 is MDHEN, CDR2 SYDVKM, per germline. The CDR3 has 14 residues. V shed 6 bases and J shed 4 bases, with 15 bases lying between them. This CDR3 is CASRRPGLGYGYTF. The CDR3 bases are TGTGCCAGCAGAAGACCAGGGCTTGGCTATGGCTACACCTTC.

The chain recombines TRBV25-1 with TRBJ2-1; 9 bases map to TRBD1. The ends lost 3 bases at V and 5 bases at J; junction bases unmatched: 11. CDR1 MGHDK and CDR2 SYGVNS come from the germline V gene. The CDR3 is 17 residues long. The DNA for the CDR3 is TGTGCCAGCAGTGACGTAGGACAGGGGCGACAGGACAATGAGCAGTTCTTC. Protein product: CASSDVGQGRQDNEQFF.

The V gene is TRBV2, the J gene TRBJ2-7; TRBD1 might be the D (5 bases). CDR3 size: 14 residues. V lost 6 bases and J lost 1, with 13 bases in between. Germline V CDR1 and CDR2: SNHLY, FYNNEI. The CDR3 loop is CASRKDIRSYEQYF. DNA for the CDR3: TGTGCCAGCAGAAAGGACATTAGGTCCTACGAGCAGTACTTC.

V is TRBV19 and J is TRBJ1-2, with 8 bases aligning to TRBD1. CDR1 is LNHDA and CDR2 is SQIVND in the germline V gene (reference sequence). The V and J ends lost 7 bases and 0 bases, in that order; junction bases with no gene match: 13. The CDR3 is made up of 17 amino acids. CDR3 sequence reads: CASTSRDRTLSNYGYTF. The CDR3 DNA is TGTGCCAGTACATCCCGGGACAGGACCCTATCTAACTATGGCTACACCTTC.

This chain connects TRBV18 to TRBJ2-3, with 9 positions matching TRBD2. Per germline, CDR1 KGHSH and CDR2 LQKENI. The CDR3 sequence is 16 residues long. Unmatched junction bases numbered 11, after V lost 6 bases and J lost 4 bases. The CDR3 DNA follows: TGTGCCAGCTCCCCGGTTGGGCTAGCGGGATCAGATACGCAGTATTTT. Protein product: CASSPVGLAGSDTQYF.

This clone came up once. The chain carries TRBV4-3 and TRBJ2-3; 8 bases map to TRBD1. Germline values: CDR1 LGHNA, CDR2 YSLEER. The CDR3 totals 16 residues. V lost 5 bases to trimming and J lost 4 bases; unmatched junction nucleotides: 11. For the CDR3, the DNA is TGCGCCAGCAGCGGCCACTCAGGGGGCAGGGCAGATACGCAGTATTTT. Amino acid sequence: CASSGHSGGRADTQYF.

The chain couples TRBV19 to TRBJ2-7; 9 positions match TRBD2. The CDR3 extends over 15 amino acids. The V gene end was trimmed by 2 bases and the J gene end by 3 bases; junction bases not matched to a gene: 5. Germline CDR1 LNHDA, CDR2 SQIVND (reference sequence). For the CDR3, the DNA is TGTGCCAGTAGTATAAAGCGGGAGGTCGGCTACGAGCAGTACTTC. This encodes CASSIKREVGYEQYF. Variable domain in full (rest from reference TRBV19 and TRBJ2-7): DGGITQSPKYLFRKEGQNVTLSCEQNLNHDAMYWYRQDPGQGLRLIYYSQIVNDFQKGDIAEGYSVSREKKESFPLTVTSAQKNPTAFYLCASSIKREVGYEQYFGPGTRLTVT.

The chain links TRBV27 to TRBJ2-7; no definite D call. V was shortened by 5 bases and J by 3 bases, with 20 bases between the two germline ends. Germline V lookup: CDR1 MNHEY, CDR2 SMNVEV (reference sequence). This CDR3 is built from 16 residues. CDR3 protein: CASSTIHRLPDYEQYF. The CDR3 DNA reads as TGTGCCAGCAGTACTATCCACCGGCTCCCGGACTACGAGCAGTACTTC.

This sequence joins TRBV12-2 and TRBJ2-7; the tabulated D call, TRBD1, remains unverified against the DNA. TRBV12-2 is classified as a pseudogene. The CDR3 has 17 amino acids. The CDR3 region is CASRLPPHRGRKGEQYF. The CDR3 DNA reads TGTGCAAGTCGCCTCCCCCCCCACAGGGGGCGGAAAGGCGAGCAGTACTTC.

The chain couples TRBV27 to TRBJ2-2, with D possibly being TRBD1 (6 bases). This CDR3 spans 13 amino acids. V gave up 2 bases and J gave up 5 bases, with 6 bases separating them. Germline values: CDR1 MNHEY, CDR2 SMNVEV (reference sequence). The CDR3 DNA sequence: TGTGCCAGCAGTTTAAGGGGGACCGGGGAGCTGTTTTTT. Amino acid sequence: CASSLRGTGELFF.

This chain joins TRBV5-1 and TRBJ1-1; D is perhaps TRBD1 (6 bases). Trimming removed 3 bases at V and 6 bases at J, with 12 bases between. The V gene's germline CDR1 is SGHRS and CDR2 YFSETQ. The CDR3 is 13 amino acids. The CDR3 bases are TGCGCCAGCAGCTCACAGGGATATTCTGAAGCTTTCTTT. Translating gives CASSSQGYSEAFF.

J is TRBJ2-1 and V is TRBV19, with 7 bases aligning to TRBD1. The CDR3 spans 15 residues. Germline values: CDR1 LNHDA, CDR2 SQIVND (reference sequence). V was pared by 5 bases and J by 4 bases, with 8 bases of the junction left unmatched. The CDR3 DNA sequence: TGTGCCAGTAGTTTCTGGACAGGCTCTTACAATGAGCAGTTCTTC. Translation gives CASSFWTGSYNEQFF.